Each of the 3 T cell receptor beta chains below was sequenced from the same sample in a study of blood T cells in healthy people across ages. Primers used in a second PCR of roughly 7 to 12 cycles were a sample-barcoded 5' primer and a J-beta primer mix. TCRdb re-called the 5' RACE reads with MiXCR, one entry per CDR3 protein. Among roughly 700,000 distinct CDR3 sequences listed, approximately 30% were seen once. Sequenced: blood. Receptors were obtained from a woman of 80 years or more in good health.

In its sample, this clonotype was seen many times. V and J are TRBV27 and TRBJ2-5; D unclear. The CDR3 totals 12 residues. Germline lookup yields CDR1 MNHEY and CDR2 SMNVEV (reference sequence). V lost 6 bases and J 7 bases, leaving 12 bases between the germline ends. The CDR3 spells CASRGYPGTQYF. The CDR3 bases are TGTGCCAGCAGGGGGTACCCTGGGACCCAGTACTTC.

A remark on this clonotype: A much bigger clone sits one base away, suggesting this may be a read error. As DNA, the CDR3 is TGTGCCAGCAGTACCCTAGAACGCCATTTCTTT. This codes for CASSTLERHFF. The rearrangement links TRBV6-5 to TRBJ1-1; no definite D call. Germline CDR1 reads MNHEY; CDR2 reads SVGAGI. The CDR3 loop spans 11 amino acids. The V end lost 5 bases, the J end lost 13 bases, and 14 bases lay between the germline ends.

On this clonotype: This sequence may be a read error, since a much larger clone differs from it by one base. V is TRBV5-4 and J is TRBJ2-4; 10 positions match TRBD1. Trimming took 3 bases from V and 7 from J; bases not matched to a gene: 4. The CDR3 has 14 amino acids. Germline V lookup: CDR1 SGHNT, CDR2 YYREEE (reference sequence). CDR3 amino acids: CASSWVGQGNIQYF. The CDR3 DNA sequence: TGTGCCAGCAGCTGGGTGGGACAGGGGAACATTCAGTACTTC.